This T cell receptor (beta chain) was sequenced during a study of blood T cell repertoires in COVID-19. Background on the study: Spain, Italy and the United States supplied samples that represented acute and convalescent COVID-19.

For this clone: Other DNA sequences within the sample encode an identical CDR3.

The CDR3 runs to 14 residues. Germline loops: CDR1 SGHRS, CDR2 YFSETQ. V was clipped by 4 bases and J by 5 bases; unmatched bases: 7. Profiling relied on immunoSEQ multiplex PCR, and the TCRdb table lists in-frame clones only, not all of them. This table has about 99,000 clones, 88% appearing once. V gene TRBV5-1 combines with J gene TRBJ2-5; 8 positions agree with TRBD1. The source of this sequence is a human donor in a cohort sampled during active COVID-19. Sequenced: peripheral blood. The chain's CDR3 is CASSLSGGRETQYF. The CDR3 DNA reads TGCGCCAGCAGCCTATCAGGGGGCAGGGAGACCCAGTACTTC.